The rows below give T cell receptor beta chains drawn from one sample of a study of spatial heterogeneity in lung cancer. TCRdb fed the 5' RACE reads into MiXCR, producing one record per CDR3 protein. The sample has 20,000 to 25,000 distinct CDR3 sequences, more than 15% seen once. The starting material was lung tumor tissue, obtained at surgery. The origin of the receptors is a female donor with early-stage non-small cell lung cancer. Each CDR3 is given with its conserved first and last residue. D genes are given only for firm matches. Some rows mark clone size as missing; the rest say once, few, many or name a class of expanded clone.

j_call	clone_size	d_call	cdr3_length	v_call	cdr3_aa	cdr3_nt
TRBJ2-2	many	-	13	TRBV3-1	CASSQIVTGELFF	TGTGCCAGCAGCCAGATAGTAACCGGGGAGCTGTTTTTT
TRBJ2-1	-	TRBD2	16	TRBV5-1	CASSLYSGSSYNEQFF	TGCGCCAGCAGCTTATATAGCGGGAGCTCCTACAATGAGCAGTTCTTC
TRBJ2-7	-	TRBD1	15	TRBV20-1	CSARDRDRGVYEQYF	TGCAGTGCTAGAGACCGGGACAGAGGAGTCTACGAGCAGTACTTC
TRBJ2-5	-	-	14	TRBV27	CASSGGTFQETQYF	TGTGCCAGCAGTGGAGGGACTTTCCAAGAGACCCAGTACTTC
TRBJ1-1	few	-	15	TRBV9	CASSPRQVPSTEAFF	TGTGCCAGCAGCCCAAGACAGGTGCCGAGCACTGAAGCTTTCTTT
TRBJ2-1	many	TRBD1	18	TRBV2	CASSPRDQGVSYHNEQFF	TGTGCCAGCAGTCCCAGGGACCAGGGGGTGAGCTACCACAATGAGCAGTTCTTC
TRBJ2-5	-	TRBD2	12	TRBV5-6	CASRPGGETQYF	TGTGCCAGCAGACCGGGGGGGGAGACCCAGTACTTC
TRBJ2-6	-	TRBD2	18	TRBV6-6	CASSYSSGRGPGANVLTF	TGTGCCAGCAGTTACTCTAGCGGGAGGGGCCCCGGGGCCAACGTCCTGACTTTC
TRBJ2-3	few	-	14	TRBV29-1	CSVRGRSSTDTQYF	TGCAGCGTAAGAGGGAGGTCTAGCACAGATACGCAGTATTTT
TRBJ2-1	many	-	14	TRBV29-1	CSVVRTATISEQFF	TGCAGCGTTGTAAGGACAGCTACAATCAGTGAGCAGTTCTTC
TRBJ2-7	-	-	12	TRBV29-1	CSVGLRAGEQYF	TGCAGCGTTGGTCTCCGTGCGGGGGAGCAGTACTTC
TRBJ2-2	-	TRBD2	14	TRBV2	CASGLAGGHGELFF	TGTGCCAGCGGGCTAGCGGGAGGTCACGGGGAGCTGTTTTTT
TRBJ2-1	many	TRBD2	16	TRBV4-1	CASSLRLAGGYNEQFF	TGCGCCAGCAGCCTCAGACTAGCGGGAGGGTACAATGAGCAGTTCTTC
TRBJ2-7	few	-	14	TRBV9	CASSVDGGSREQYF	TGTGCCAGCAGCGTGGACGGGGGTTCGCGGGAGCAGTACTTC
TRBJ2-7	-	-	15	TRBV21-1	CASSKRRRTAYEQYF	TGTGCCAGCAGCAAACGGAGACGGACTGCCTACGAGCAGTACTTC
TRBJ2-7	-	-	14	TRBV28	CVSSIQKGAYEQYF	TGTGTCAGCAGTATCCAGAAAGGTGCCTACGAGCAGTACTTC
TRBJ2-1	many	-	17	TRBV6-1	CASSEEPPGAGWDEQFF	TGTGCCAGCAGTGAGGAACCACCCGGAGCAGGGTGGGATGAGCAGTTCTTC
TRBJ2-3	many	TRBD2	16	TRBV11-3	CASSLVVAGATDTQYF	TGTGCCAGCAGCTTAGTCGTAGCGGGGGCCACAGATACGCAGTATTTT
TRBJ2-1	few	TRBD1	13	TRBV3-1	CASSPQGAAEQFF	TGTGCCAGCAGCCCCCAGGGGGCGGCTGAGCAGTTCTTC
TRBJ2-7	medium-sized	-	15	TRBV28	CASSLLGGGIYEQYF	TGTGCCAGCAGTTTACTGGGAGGGGGGATCTACGAGCAGTACTTC
TRBJ2-5	few	TRBD1	15	TRBV7-9	CASSSGQGGEETQYF	TGTGCCAGCAGCTCGGGACAGGGTGGGGAGGAGACCCAGTACTTC
TRBJ2-5	few	-	19	TRBV5-1	CASSLGRVGIRRTQETQYF	TGCGCCAGCAGCTTGGGGCGCGTGGGGATTCGTAGGACTCAAGAGACCCAGTACTTC
TRBJ2-1	few	TRBD2	19	TRBV4-1	CASRPLWAGGPSSYNEQFF	TGCGCCAGCAGGCCTCTATGGGCGGGAGGGCCCAGCTCCTACAATGAGCAGTTCTTC
TRBJ2-3	-	TRBD1	14	TRBV28	CASSAGGWTDTQYF	TGTGCCAGCAGTGCAGGGGGCTGGACAGATACGCAGTATTTT
TRBJ2-6	few	-	15	TRBV6-1	CASSGSSYGANVLTF	TGTGCCAGCTCTGGATCTTCGTATGGGGCCAACGTCCTGACTTTC
TRBJ2-2	-	-	16	TRBV10-3	CAINGHKQSPTGELFF	TGTGCCATCAATGGTCACAAGCAGTCTCCCACCGGGGAGCTGTTTTTT
TRBJ2-7	many	TRBD1	12	TRBV20-1	CSARDRFYEQYF	TGCAGTGCTAGGGACAGGTTCTACGAGCAGTACTTC
TRBJ2-5	many	-	16	TRBV9	CASSGAGTRTQETQYF	TGTGCCAGCAGCGGTGCCGGGACCCGGACTCAAGAGACCCAGTACTTC
TRBJ2-3	few	-	14	TRBV6-1	CATRIRGESDTQYF	TGTGCCACCAGGATTAGAGGGGAGTCAGATACGCAGTATTTT
TRBJ2-7	many	TRBD2	18	TRBV6-2/TRBV6-3	CASSYVPTSGTPMYEQYF	TGTGCCAGCAGTTACGTACCGACTAGCGGGACCCCCATGTACGAGCAGTACTTC
TRBJ2-2	many	-	13	TRBV3-1	CASSQEWTGELFF	TGTGCCAGCAGCCAAGAATGGACCGGGGAGCTGTTTTTT
TRBJ2-1	medium-sized	-	14	TRBV7-9	CASSLGISGDEQFF	TGTGCCAGCAGCTTAGGCATCTCAGGGGATGAGCAGTTCTTC